Listed here are 25 T cell receptor beta chains from one sample, sequenced in a study. TCRdb passed the RT-PCR reads through MiXCR, listing each CDR3 protein once. Counted here are about 700,000 distinct CDR3 sequences, approximately 15% occurring once; the ten biggest clones make up 3.6%. Specimen: memory CD4+ T cells from blood. These receptors were obtained from a female donor in good health, serving as a healthy control.

The chain combines TRBV12-3 or TRBV12-4 with TRBJ1-1, with D hard to call. The CDR3 is 18 residues long. With 0 bases removed from V and 4 bases from J, the gap between germline ends came to 21 bases. As DNA, the CDR3 is TGTGCCAGCAGTTTAGCGCGTTTTGTATCCGGGCCGCGCACTGAAGCTTTCTTT. As protein: CASSLARFVSGPRTEAFF.

This clonotype came up many times. This rearrangement joins TRBV20-1 to TRBJ1-5, with D perhaps TRBD1 (6 bases). The CDR3 has 14 amino acids. V gave up 5 bases and J gave up 5 bases, with 16 bases separating them. The germline CDR1 and CDR2 sequences are DFQATT and SNEGSKA (reference sequence). This CDR3 is CSAERGARDQPQHF. The CDR3 DNA reads TGCAGTGCTGAGAGGGGGGCAAGGGATCAGCCCCAGCATTTT.

The genes are TRBV7-3 and TRBJ1-5; D call uncertain. CDR3 size: 13 residues. Deletions cut 4 bases from V and 7 bases from J, with 11 bases between. Germline lookup yields CDR1 SGHTA and CDR2 FQGTGA. The CDR3 nucleotides read TGTGCCAGCAGCTCGGAGGTTCTACAGCCCCAGCATTTT. Translating gives CASSSEVLQPQHF.

This clonotype was observed a handful of times. The chain recombines TRBV3-1 with TRBJ1-2, with TRBD1 matching over 8 bases. The CDR3 runs 13 residues. The V segment lost 6 bases and the J segment 6 bases; nucleotides outside the gene matches: 6. CDR1 is LGHDT, CDR2 YNNKEL, per germline (reference sequence). The CDR3 loop is CASSQQGENGYTF. The CDR3 DNA reads TGTGCCAGCAGTCAACAGGGGGAGAATGGCTACACCTTC. The whole variable domain, filled in from reference TRBV3-1 and TRBJ1-2, reads DTAVSQTPKYLVTQMGNDKSIKCEQNLGHDTMYWYKQDSKKFLKIMFSYNNKELIINETVPNRFSPKSPDKAHLNLHINSLELGDSAVYFCASSQQGENGYTFGSGTRLTVV.

The chain employs TRBV9 and TRBJ2-3; tentatively, D is TRBD1 or TRBD2 (5 bases each). This CDR3 contains 15 residues. Germline V CDR1 and CDR2: SGDLS, YYNGEE. Trimming shortened V by 0 bases and J by 6 bases, and 14 bases separated the two germline ends. The CDR3 loop reads CASSVEEGRGDTQYF. Here the CDR3 DNA reads TGTGCCAGCAGCGTAGAAGAGGGGCGCGGGGATACGCAGTATTTT.

As concerns this clonotype: An end of the junction does not agree with germline; a read error may underlie this. The rearrangement links TRBV20-1 to TRBJ2-7, with 9 bases aligning to TRBD2. CDR3 length equals 15 residues. Per germline, CDR1 DFQATT and CDR2 SNEGSKA (reference sequence). Here the CDR3 reads CSALPGGGASHEQYF. DNA for the CDR3: TGCAGTGCTCTCCCGGGCGGGGGGGCCTCCCACGAGCAGTACTTC.

This sequence joins TRBV7-2 and TRBJ2-7, with D uncertain. The CDR3 has 14 amino acids. Germline V CDR1 and CDR2: SGHTA, FQGNSA. Trimming took off 1 base at V and 0 bases at J, with 7 bases between the two ends. CDR3 in amino acids: CASSLGFLSYEQYF. The CDR3 nucleotides read TGTGCCAGCAGCTTAGGGTTCCTCTCCTACGAGCAGTACTTC. Using reference TRBV7-2 and TRBJ2-7 for the parts outside the CDR3, the full variable domain is GAGVSQSPSNKVTEKGKDVELRCDPISGHTALYWYRQSLGQGLEFLIYFQGNSAPDKSGLPSDRFSAERTGGSVSTLTIQRTQQEDSAVYLCASSLGFLSYEQYFGPGTRLTVT.

This chain uses TRBV28 with TRBJ1-5, with 11 positions matching TRBD1. V lost 2 bases, J lost 5 bases, and 2 bases stayed unmatched. CDR3 length: 15 residues. CDR1 MDHEN and CDR2 SYDVKM come from the germline V gene. CDR3: CASSLGGQGDQPQHF. DNA of the CDR3: TGTGCCAGCAGTTTAGGGGGACAGGGGGATCAGCCCCAGCATTTT.

There are a few counts of this clonotype. An end of the junction differs from the germline gene, which may be a read error. The genes are TRBV11-2 and TRBJ2-7; D gene uncertain. This CDR3 region has 13 residues. Per germline, CDR1 SGHAT and CDR2 FQNNGV. DNA of the CDR3: TGTGCCAGCAGCCTAGACGACGGGTACGAGCAGTACTTC. Its protein is CASSLDDGYEQYF. The variable domain in full, with the rest retrieved from reference TRBV11-2 and TRBJ2-7, is EAGVAQSPRYKIIEKRQSVAFWCNPISGHATLYWYQQILGQGPKLLIQFQNNGVVDDSQLPKDRFSAERLKGVDSTLKIQPAKLEDSAVYLCASSLDDGYEQYFGPGTRLTVT.

The sample holds a few counts of this clonotype. The V and J genes are TRBV7-9 and TRBJ1-1; D ambiguous. The V end was cut by 4 bases, the J end by 1 base, with 10 bases between. The CDR3 covers 14 residues. The germline CDR1 and CDR2 sequences are SEHNR and FQNEAQ (reference sequence). In nucleotides, the CDR3 is TGTGCCAGCAGCTCTAACCTGGAGAACACTGAAGCTTTCTTT. Protein sequence: CASSSNLENTEAFF.

This clonotype was counted only a few times. The chain has TRBV15 and TRBJ2-2, with no clear D. Trimming took 4 bases from V and 3 from J, leaving 6 bases between them. Germline V gives CDR1 LNHNV, CDR2 YYDKDF (reference sequence). The CDR3 contains 13 residues. DNA for the CDR3: TGTGCCACCAGCATCTATTACACCGGGGAGCTGTTTTTT. It specifies CATSIYYTGELFF.

The genes are TRBV28 and TRBJ2-2, with TRBD2 matching 9 bases. Germline-derived CDR1 and CDR2 are MDHEN and SYDVKM. This CDR3 comprises 16 residues. The V gene end was trimmed by 2 bases and the J gene end by 5 bases; junction bases not matched to a gene: 6. This CDR3 reads CASSLLLAGQTGELFF. The CDR3 DNA sequence: TGTGCCAGCAGTTTACTACTAGCGGGCCAGACCGGGGAGCTGTTTTTT.

This clonotype was recorded at least ten times. The chain is built from TRBV29-1 and TRBJ2-2, with D possibly matching TRBD2 (6 bases). V lost 4 bases and J 6 bases, leaving 9 bases between the germline ends. Per germline, CDR1 SQVTM and CDR2 ANQGSEA. This CDR3 spans 12 amino acids. CDR3 sequence (DNA): TGCAGCGTTGGACTAGGGCCCGGGGAGCTGTTTTTT. This gives the protein CSVGLGPGELFF.

This clonotype appeared a few times. This rearrangement joins TRBV12-3 or TRBV12-4 to TRBJ2-7; 9 bases are shared with TRBD2. The CDR3 is made up of 17 amino acids. The V gene end was trimmed by 6 bases and the J gene end by 0 bases; junction bases not matched to a gene: 12. The DNA for the CDR3 is TGTGCCAGCAGCTACGCCCCGACTAGCGGCATCTCCTACGAGCAGTACTTC. Protein sequence: CASSYAPTSGISYEQYF.

This chain connects TRBV4-2 to TRBJ2-3; 11 nucleotides line up with TRBD2. This CDR3 spans 16 amino acids. CDR1 LGHNA and CDR2 YNFKEQ come from the germline V gene. V was pared by 3 bases and J by 2 bases, with 4 bases of the junction left unmatched. Written as DNA, the CDR3 is TGTGCCAGCAGCCACCAGACTAGCGGGGACACAGATACGCAGTATTTT. It specifies CASSHQTSGDTDTQYF.

This clonotype was picked up a small number of times. The chain combines TRBV20-1 with TRBJ1-1; possible D gene TRBD1, 5 bases. V was clipped by 6 bases and J by 0 bases, with 11 bases between them. The CDR3 is 13 amino acids. Germline V gives CDR1 DFQATT, CDR2 SNEGSKA (reference sequence). The CDR3 loop is CSAQGHMNTEAFF. The CDR3 coding sequence is TGCAGTGCCCAAGGACATATGAACACTGAAGCTTTCTTT.

This chain uses TRBV7-8 with TRBJ2-7; 8 bases are a match to TRBD1. The CDR3 is made up of 15 amino acids. Germline loops: CDR1 SGHVS, CDR2 FQNEAQ. J gave up 2 bases and V 3 bases, and 6 bases lay outside the gene matches. The CDR3 region has the DNA TGTGCCAGCAGCTTGAGACAGGGGACCCCCTACGAGCAGTACTTC. As protein: CASSLRQGTPYEQYF. Complete variable domain (other parts from reference TRBV7-8 and TRBJ2-7): GAGVSQSPRYKVAKRGQDVALRCDPISGHVSLFWYQQALGQGPEFLTYFQNEAQLDKSGLPSDRFFAERPEGSVSTLKIQRTQQEDSAVYLCASSLRQGTPYEQYFGPGTRLTVT.

This clonotype has ten or more counts. This sequence joins TRBV12-3 or TRBV12-4 and TRBJ1-2; no clear D. V lost 3 bases and J lost 6, with 8 bases in between. The CDR3 covers 12 residues. The CDR3 nucleotides are TGTGCCAGCAGTTTTACCGGGAATGGCTACACCTTC. Its translation: CASSFTGNGYTF.

This clonotype was counted a few times. This rearrangement joins TRBV12-3 or TRBV12-4 to TRBJ2-3, with D uncertain. V lost 8 bases and J 1 base, leaving 10 bases between the germline ends. The CDR3 is 13 amino acids. This CDR3 is CASLPSGTDTQYF. CDR3 nucleotide sequence: TGTGCCAGCTTGCCGAGTGGCACAGATACGCAGTATTTT.

This clonotype was recorded a few times. The V gene is TRBV20-1, the J gene TRBJ2-7; the match to TRBD1 covers 11 bases. This CDR3 is 14 amino acids long. J gave up 5 bases and V 6 bases, and 9 bases lay outside the gene matches. Germline CDR1 reads DFQATT; CDR2 reads SNEGSKA (reference sequence). CDR3 region: CSARRGQGANEQYF. CDR3 DNA sequence: TGCAGTGCGAGGAGAGGACAGGGGGCTAACGAGCAGTACTTC.

This chain connects TRBV20-1 to TRBJ1-5; no reliable D call. Trimming took 0 bases from V and 1 from J, leaving 16 bases between them. The CDR3 consists of 17 residues. Germline assignment: CDR1 DFQATT and CDR2 SNEGSKA (reference sequence). The CDR3 DNA follows: TGCAGTGCTAGAGATATAAGTTCAGGCGGGAGCAATCAGCCCCAGCATTTT. Its translation: CSARDISSGGSNQPQHF.

This sequence joins TRBV6-5 and TRBJ1-1; no reliable D call. The germline V gene encodes CDR1 MNHEY and CDR2 SVGAGI. This CDR3 is built from 15 residues. The V gene lost 6 bases and the J gene lost 0 bases, with 14 bases spanning the gap. The CDR3 loop reads CASSDRNTMNTEAFF. The CDR3 DNA follows: TGTGCCAGCAGCGACCGGAACACCATGAACACTGAAGCTTTCTTT.

This chain joins TRBV6-2 or TRBV6-3 and TRBJ2-2; D possibly corresponds to TRBD2 (6 bases). The CDR3 extends over 17 amino acids. Germline CDR1 is MNHEY and CDR2 is SVGEGT. V lost 5 bases and J 2 bases, leaving 18 bases between the germline ends. The CDR3 loop is CASSLIPAGTNTGELFF. CDR3 DNA sequence: TGTGCCAGCAGTCTCATACCGGCGGGAACTAACACCGGGGAGCTGTTTTTT.

This clonotype was counted at least ten times. The CDR3 is CASSPRGSTTDNEQFF. DNA for the CDR3: TGTGCCAGCAGTCCCCGAGGGTCTACGACGGACAATGAGCAGTTCTTC. This chain uses TRBV27 with TRBJ2-1; the D gene is possibly TRBD2 (5 bases). CDR3 length: 16 amino acids. Trimming removed 5 bases from V and 5 bases from J, with 19 bases in between. Germline V gene lookup returns CDR1 MNHEY and CDR2 SMNVEV (reference sequence).

The chain links TRBV5-1 to TRBJ1-5, with TRBD1 matching over 7 bases. This CDR3 spans 15 amino acids. Germline loops: CDR1 SGHRS, CDR2 YFSETQ. Trimming took 5 bases from V and 4 from J; bases not matched to a gene: 9. The CDR3 bases are TGCGCCAGCAGAGGCGGGACAGACCTTAATCAGCCCCAGCATTTT. It yields the protein CASRGGTDLNQPQHF.